This T cell receptor (beta chain) was captured in a study of T cell changes during pregnancy in multiple sclerosis. Trimming took 5 bases from V and 2 from J, leaving 9 bases between them. The germline gives CDR1 SEHNR, CDR2 FQNEAQ (reference sequence). The CDR3 totals 13 residues. Here immunoSEQ multiplex PCR was the method, and the copy in TCRdb shows in-frame clones only, minus some. The sample lists about 46,000 clones, approximately 94% occurring once. The rearrangement uses TRBV7-9 and TRBJ1-1; D unclear. This sequence was found in a female donor with multiple sclerosis, enrolled in a pregnancy study. The material was CD8+ T cells from peripheral blood mononuclear cells, obtained in the first trimester of pregnancy. The CDR3 DNA reads TGTGCCAGCAGCCGTCTACCTAACACTGAAGCTTTCTTT. The encoded protein is CASSRLPNTEAFF.